What follows are 20 T cell receptor beta chains derived from one specimen sequenced in a study of T cell responses to AZD1222 COVID-19 vaccine (TCRdb year 2021). This sample's time point label indicates: baseline before first vaccination. Library prep was done by the immunoSEQ multiplex PCR assay. In TCRdb, the immuneACCESS table is reduced to in-frame sequences with V and J assigned. These tables do not hold every clone; where another copy was compared, an unresolved V gene accounts for under half, and the others remain unexplained. The sample data list some 130,000 clones, and about 85% of these were observed just once. The ten largest clonotypes hold 1.4% to 1.5% of the sample. The sequenced sample was peripheral blood, obtained on day 0 of AZD1222 vaccination. The receptors originated from an adult in good health.

This chain joins TRBV10-3 and TRBJ2-3; 9 nucleotides agree with TRBD2. V was clipped by 5 bases and J by 7 bases; unmatched bases: 10. CDR1 and CDR2 (germline): ENHRY, SYGVKD. The CDR3 has 15 residues. The CDR3 spells CAISISAGGSNTQYF. The CDR3 nucleotides read TGTGCCATCAGTATCTCAGCGGGGGGCTCGAATACGCAGTATTTT.

The chain combines TRBV3-1 (or the pseudogene TRBV3-2) with TRBJ2-5; no firm D call. This CDR3 spans 12 amino acids. Germline CDR1 reads LGHDT; CDR2 reads YNNKEL (reference sequence). The V end lost 5 bases, the J end lost 4 bases, and 8 bases lay between the germline ends. CDR3 coding DNA: TGTGCCAGCAGCTCGGTAGGAGAGACCCAGTACTTC. Protein product: CASSSVGETQYF.

The rearrangement links TRBV6-5 to TRBJ2-5; TRBD1 or TRBD2 may be the D gene (5 bases each). V lost 5 bases and J 5 bases, leaving 15 bases between the germline ends. Germline V gene lookup returns CDR1 MNHEY and CDR2 SVGAGI. This CDR3 contains 14 residues. The CDR3, as DNA: TGTGCCAGCAGTCCCATGGGGGACCGGGAGACCCAGTACTTC. As protein: CASSPMGDRETQYF.

The chain has TRBV28 and TRBJ2-6; D perhaps matches TRBD1 (5 bases). The V gene lost 6 bases and the J gene lost 4 bases, with 19 bases spanning the gap. This CDR3 region has 17 residues. In germline, CDR1 is MDHEN, CDR2 SYDVKM. The CDR3 protein is CASRSTGFPQGANVLTF. CDR3 nucleotides: TGTGCCAGCAGATCAACAGGCTTTCCTCAGGGGGCCAACGTCCTGACTTTC. The variable domain in full, with the rest retrieved from reference TRBV28 and TRBJ2-6, is DVKVTQSSRYLVKRTGEKVFLECVQDMDHENMFWYRQDPGLGLRLIYFSYDVKMKEKGDIPEGYSVSREKKERFSLILESASTNQTSMYLCASRSTGFPQGANVLTFGAGSRLTVL.

The J gene is TRBJ2-1, the V gene TRBV9; the match to TRBD2 covers 10 bases. The CDR3 spans 16 residues. The V gene end was trimmed by 2 bases and the J gene end by 5 bases; junction bases not matched to a gene: 7. CDR1 is SGDLS, CDR2 YYNGEE, per germline. In DNA form, the CDR3 reads TGTGCCAGCAGCGTCGTAGCGGGGGGCCGCCACAATGAGCAGTTCTTC. This translates into CASSVVAGGRHNEQFF.

The chain couples TRBV28 to TRBJ1-5, with a possible D match to TRBD1 (5 bases). The CDR3 runs to 16 residues. V shed 2 bases and J shed 5 bases, with 16 bases lying between them. Germline V lookup: CDR1 MDHEN, CDR2 SYDVKM. The CDR3 loop reads CASSLRALGGYQPQHF. The CDR3 region has the DNA TGTGCCAGCAGTTTAAGGGCCCTCGGGGGTTATCAGCCCCAGCATTTT.

The rearrangement links TRBV10-3 to TRBJ2-3, with D tentatively TRBD2 (6 bases). The CDR3 consists of 18 residues. Per the germline V gene, CDR1 is ENHRY and CDR2 is SYGVKD. V lost 7 bases to trimming and J lost 1 base, with 24 bases between them. Here the CDR3 reads CAITPGVGAGEGTDTQYF. In DNA, the CDR3 is TGTGCCATCACCCCGGGAGTTGGGGCAGGTGAGGGCACAGATACGCAGTATTTT.

This sequence joins TRBV12-3 or TRBV12-4 and TRBJ1-2, with D possibly being TRBD1 (5 bases). Trimming stripped 3 bases from V and 8 bases from J, with 13 bases between. This CDR3 contains 13 residues. This CDR3 reads CASSFEGASGYTF. The CDR3 nucleotides read TGTGCCAGCAGTTTCGAAGGGGCTAGCGGCTACACCTTC.

V is TRBV5-1 and J is TRBJ2-1; D is uncertain. There are 13 residues in the CDR3. CDR1 and CDR2 from the germline V gene are SGHRS and YFSETQ. V shed 1 base and J shed 6 bases, with 8 bases lying between them. This CDR3 is CASSLTVSNEQFF. CDR3 nucleotide sequence: TGCGCCAGCAGCTTGACAGTCTCCAATGAGCAGTTCTTC.

The chain is built from TRBV6-5 and TRBJ2-5; D perhaps matches TRBD2 (6 bases). Germline V gene data show CDR1 as MNHEY and CDR2 as SVGAGI. V was cut by 4 bases and J by 1 base, with 13 bases left in between. The CDR3 runs to 15 residues. CDR3 amino acids: CASSFSRGSQETQYF. The DNA of the CDR3 is TGTGCCAGCAGTTTTTCTCGGGGGTCCCAAGAGACCCAGTACTTC.

The rearrangement joins TRBV7-6 to TRBJ1-1, with 7 bases identical to TRBD1. J was trimmed by 6 bases and V by 5 bases; bases with no gene match: 12. Germline lookup yields CDR1 SGHVS and CDR2 FNYEAQ. The CDR3 runs to 15 residues. For the CDR3, the DNA is TGTGCCAGCAGCCCTTACAGGGGACCCTATGCTGAAGCTTTCTTT. Translation gives CASSPYRGPYAEAFF.

The chain recombines TRBV29-1 with TRBJ1-2; D uncertain. Trimming took off 4 bases at V and 7 bases at J, with 13 bases between the two ends. Germline loops: CDR1 SQVTM, CDR2 ANQGSEA. CDR3 length: 12 amino acids. The CDR3 nucleotides are TGCAGCGTTGGGGATGCCTCGAGTGGCTACACCTTC. Amino acid sequence: CSVGDASSGYTF. The whole variable domain, remainder taken from reference TRBV29-1 and TRBJ1-2, is SAVISQKPSRDICQRGTSLTIQCQVDSQVTMMFWYRQQPGQSLTLIATANQGSEATYESGFVIDKFPISRPNLTFSTLTVSNMSPEDSSIYLCSVGDASSGYTFGSGTRLTVV.

The chain uses TRBV27 and TRBJ2-1; 7 positions agree with TRBD2. With 5 bases clipped from V and 7 bases from J, the junction kept 5 bases outside the gene matches. CDR1 and CDR2 (germline): MNHEY, SMNVEV (reference sequence). The CDR3 sequence is 13 residues long. The CDR3 DNA sequence: TGTGCCAGCAGTAGGGGAGGGTCGAATGAGCAGTTCTTC. The encoded protein is CASSRGGSNEQFF.

Of note for this clone: One junction end does not reproduce the germline sequence, and a read error may be involved. For the CDR3, the DNA is TGTGCCCTCAGAGGACTAGGTGGTACCGGGGAGCTGTTTTTT. Translated: CALRGLGGTGELFF. This chain links TRBV10-3 with TRBJ2-2; 7 bases align to TRBD2. Germline V gene lookup returns CDR1 ENHRY and CDR2 SYGVKD. The CDR3 is 14 residues long.

This chain links TRBV27 with TRBJ1-5, with D tentatively TRBD1 (6 bases). CDR3 length: 16 residues. V gave up 2 bases and J gave up 6 bases, with 17 bases separating them. Looked up from germline, CDR1 is MNHEY and CDR2 is SMNVEV (reference sequence). The CDR3 nucleotides read TGTGCCAGCAGTTTAGAGGGAACTACAGGGACTCAGCCCCAGCATTTT. Its protein is CASSLEGTTGTQPQHF.

V gene TRBV3-1 (or the pseudogene TRBV3-2) combines with J gene TRBJ1-2; TRBD1 might be the D (6 bases). Germline V gene sequence: CDR1 LGHDT, CDR2 YNNKEL (reference sequence). The CDR3 is made up of 17 amino acids. V lost 1 base, J lost 8 bases, and 23 bases lay in between. CDR3 in amino acids: CASSQVFRGSAGDGYTF. Here the CDR3 DNA reads TGTGCCAGCAGCCAAGTATTTAGAGGTTCGGCAGGGGACGGCTACACCTTC.

The gene calls are TRBV9 and TRBJ1-1, with D perhaps TRBD1 (5 bases). V gave up 0 bases and J gave up 4 bases, with 19 bases separating them. Germline-derived CDR1 and CDR2 are SGDLS and YYNGEE. The CDR3 extends over 17 amino acids. CDR3 region: CASSVAGTAFKGTEAFF. For the CDR3, the DNA is TGTGCCAGCAGCGTAGCCGGGACGGCTTTCAAAGGCACTGAAGCTTTCTTT. Together with reference TRBV9 and TRBJ1-1, the CDR3 gives the full variable domain: DSGVTQTPKHLITATGQRVTLRCSPRSGDLSVYWYQQSLDQGLQFLIQYYNGEERAKGNILERFSAQQFPDLHSELNLSSLELGDSALYFCASSVAGTAFKGTEAFFGQGTRLTVV.

The V call is TRBV28, the J call TRBJ1-1; D is possibly TRBD1 (5 bases). Germline assignment: CDR1 MDHEN and CDR2 SYDVKM. The CDR3 spans 17 residues. V lost 1 base, J lost 4 bases, and 19 bases lay in between. CDR3 sequence reads: CASSLLTDSITSTEAFF. The CDR3 DNA is TGTGCCAGCAGTTTATTGACAGACTCAATTACAAGCACTGAAGCTTTCTTT. The full variable domain, in which reference TRBV28 and TRBJ1-1 provide the parts outside the CDR3, is DVKVTQSSRYLVKRTGEKVFLECVQDMDHENMFWYRQDPGLGLRLIYFSYDVKMKEKGDIPEGYSVSREKKERFSLILESASTNQTSMYLCASSLLTDSITSTEAFFGQGTRLTVV.

The genes are TRBV5-1 and TRBJ2-3, with D possibly TRBD2 on 5 matching bases. Germline lookup yields CDR1 SGHRS and CDR2 YFSETQ. The CDR3 is 13 residues long. V gave up 0 bases and J gave up 6 bases, with 8 bases separating them. As DNA, the CDR3 is TGCGCCAGCAGCTTGGTGATAGCGGATACGCAGTATTTT. Protein sequence: CASSLVIADTQYF.

The V call is TRBV18, the J call TRBJ2-7; the match to TRBD1 covers 8 bases. Trimming took 4 bases from V and 3 from J; bases not matched to a gene: 8. Germline V CDR1 and CDR2: KGHSH, LQKENI. The length of the CDR3 is 15 residues. The CDR3 region is CASSQVRDRSYEQYF. CDR3 nucleotides: TGTGCCAGCTCACAAGTCCGGGACAGGAGCTACGAGCAGTACTTC. Looking up the rest from reference TRBV18 and TRBJ2-7 gives the full variable domain: NAGVMQNPRHLVRRRGQEARLRCSPMKGHSHVYWYRQLPEEGLKFMVYLQKENIIDESGMPKERFSAEFPKEGPSILRIQQVVRGDSAAYFCASSQVRDRSYEQYFGPGTRLTVT.